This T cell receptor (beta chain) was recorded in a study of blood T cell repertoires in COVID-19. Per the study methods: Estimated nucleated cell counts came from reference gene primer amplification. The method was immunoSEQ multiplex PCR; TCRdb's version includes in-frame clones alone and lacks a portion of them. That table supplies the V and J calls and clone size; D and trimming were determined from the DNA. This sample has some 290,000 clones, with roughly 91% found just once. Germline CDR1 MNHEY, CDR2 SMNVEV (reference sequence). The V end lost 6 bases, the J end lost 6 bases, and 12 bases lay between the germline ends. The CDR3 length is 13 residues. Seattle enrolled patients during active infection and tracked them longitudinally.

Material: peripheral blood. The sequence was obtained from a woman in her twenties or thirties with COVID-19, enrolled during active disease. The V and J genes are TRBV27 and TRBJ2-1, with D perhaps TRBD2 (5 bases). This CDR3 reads CASRVLRGNEQFF. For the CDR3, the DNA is TGTGCCAGCAGAGTGCTCCGGGGCAATGAGCAGTTCTTC.